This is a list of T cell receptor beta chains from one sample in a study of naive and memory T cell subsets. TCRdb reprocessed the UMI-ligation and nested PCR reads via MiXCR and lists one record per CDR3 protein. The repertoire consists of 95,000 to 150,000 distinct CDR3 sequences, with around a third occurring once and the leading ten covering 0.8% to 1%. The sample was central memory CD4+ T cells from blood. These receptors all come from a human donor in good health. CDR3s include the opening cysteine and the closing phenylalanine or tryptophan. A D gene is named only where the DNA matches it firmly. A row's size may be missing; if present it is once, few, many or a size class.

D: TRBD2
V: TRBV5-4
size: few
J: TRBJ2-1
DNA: TGTGCCAGCAGCTTGGGGTCTAGCGGGGTCCTCAATGAGCAGTTCTTC
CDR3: CASSLGSSGVLNEQFF

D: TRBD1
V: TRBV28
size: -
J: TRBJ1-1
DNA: TGTGCCAGCAGTTTGGGACAGGGGTGGACTGAAGCTTTCTTT
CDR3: CASSLGQGWTEAFF

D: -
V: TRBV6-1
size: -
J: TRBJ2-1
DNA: TGTGCCAGCAGCGTCCCTGAGCAGTTCTTC
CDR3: CASSVPEQFF

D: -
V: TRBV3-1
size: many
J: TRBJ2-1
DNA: TGTGCCAGCAGCCAAGCGGCAAACAATGAGCAGTTCTTC
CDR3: CASSQAANNEQFF

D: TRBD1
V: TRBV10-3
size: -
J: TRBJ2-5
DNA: TGTGCCATCAGTGACCATACCGGGACAGGGAAGGGAGAGACCCAGTACTTC
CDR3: CAISDHTGTGKGETQYF

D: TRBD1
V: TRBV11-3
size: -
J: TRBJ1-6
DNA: TGTGCCAGCAGCTCACTAGGGGGCTGGACAAATAATTCACCCCTCCACTTT
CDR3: CASSSLGGWTNNSPLHF

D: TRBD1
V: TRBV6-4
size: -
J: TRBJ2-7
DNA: TGTGCCAGCAGTGACCGGGACAGGGGTGGTTACGAGCAGTACTTC
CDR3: CASSDRDRGGYEQYF

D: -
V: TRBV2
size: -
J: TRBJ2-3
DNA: TGTGCCAGCAAGGGGCGGGGCCGCACAGATACGCAGTATTTT
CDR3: CASKGRGRTDTQYF

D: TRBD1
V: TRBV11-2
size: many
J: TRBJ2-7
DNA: TGTGCCAGCAGTAGCGGACAGGGATCGACCTACGAGCAGTACTTC
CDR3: CASSSGQGSTYEQYF

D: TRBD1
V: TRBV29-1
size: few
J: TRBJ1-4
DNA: TGCAGCGTTGTTGGACAGGGGTTTAATGAAAAACTGTTTTTT
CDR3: CSVVGQGFNEKLFF

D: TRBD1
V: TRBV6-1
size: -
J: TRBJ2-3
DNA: TGTGCCAGCAGTGTGCCGGCAGGGGGAATTTATCGTCCTAGCACAGATACGCAGTATTTT
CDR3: CASSVPAGGIYRPSTDTQYF

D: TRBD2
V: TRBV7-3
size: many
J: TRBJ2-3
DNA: TGTGCCAGCGCACGGAGCGGGAGGGTTACCACAGATACGCAGTATTTT
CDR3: CASARSGRVTTDTQYF

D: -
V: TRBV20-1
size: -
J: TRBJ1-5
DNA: TGCAGTGCTAGACTAGCGGGGCCGTCGGGTCAGCCCCAGCATTTT
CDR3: CSARLAGPSGQPQHF

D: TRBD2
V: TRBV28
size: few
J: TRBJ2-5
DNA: TGTGCCAGCAGCCCAACTAGCGGGAGTGAGACCCAGTACTTC
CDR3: CASSPTSGSETQYF

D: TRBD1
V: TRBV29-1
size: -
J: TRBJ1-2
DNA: TGCAGCGCCTACTTAGCGGACAGGGCTGGCTATGGCTACACCTTC
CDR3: CSAYLADRAGYGYTF

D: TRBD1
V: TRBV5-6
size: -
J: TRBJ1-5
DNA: TGTGCCAGCAGCTTGAGGCGGGGACAGGGCAATCAGCCCCAGCATTTT
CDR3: CASSLRRGQGNQPQHF

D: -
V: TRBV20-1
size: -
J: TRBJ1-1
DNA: TGCAGTGCTAGCGGAACCGACAGGAGCCGCACTGAAGCTTTCTTT
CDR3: CSASGTDRSRTEAFF

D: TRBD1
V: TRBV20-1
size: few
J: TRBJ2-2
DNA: TGCAGTGCTTCGGGATCAGGGGGCTCCTACACCGGGGAGCTGTTTTTT
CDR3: CSASGSGGSYTGELFF

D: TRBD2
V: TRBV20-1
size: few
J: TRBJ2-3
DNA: TGCAGTGCTAGAGACCGCCGGACTAGCGCCTATACGCAGTATTTT
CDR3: CSARDRRTSAYTQYF

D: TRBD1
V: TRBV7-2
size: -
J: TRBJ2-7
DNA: TGTGCCAGCAGCTACAAAGGGGACAGGGAATACGAGCAGTACTTC
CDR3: CASSYKGDREYEQYF

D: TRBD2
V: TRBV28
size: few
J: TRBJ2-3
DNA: TGTGCCACCCGACTATGGAGCGGGAGTGTAGATACGCAGTATTTT
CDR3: CATRLWSGSVDTQYF

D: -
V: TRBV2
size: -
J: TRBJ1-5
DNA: TGTGCCAGCAGCTTACAGGGAGGTAGGCAGCCCCAGCATTTT
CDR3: CASSLQGGRQPQHF

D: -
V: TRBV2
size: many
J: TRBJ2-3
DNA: TGTGCCAGCAAAGCAGACCTGGGATTATTGCTTGGAGATACGCAGTATTTT
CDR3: CASKADLGLLLGDTQYF

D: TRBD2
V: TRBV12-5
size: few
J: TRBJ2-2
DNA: TGTGCTAGTGGTCGAGGTGCTAGCGGGAGAGCAATCACCGGGGAGCTGTTTTTT
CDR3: CASGRGASGRAITGELFF

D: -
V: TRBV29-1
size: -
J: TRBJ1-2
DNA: TGCAGCGTTCAGGGTTCGGCCTATGGCTACACCTTC
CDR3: CSVQGSAYGYTF

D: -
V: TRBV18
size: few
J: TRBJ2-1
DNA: TGTGCCAGCTCACCACAGGGGACCTCCTACAATGAGCAGTTCTTC
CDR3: CASSPQGTSYNEQFF

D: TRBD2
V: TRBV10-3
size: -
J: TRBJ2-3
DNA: TGTGCCATCAGTGAGCCCAAGACTAGCGGAGAAAATACGCAGTATTTT
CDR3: CAISEPKTSGENTQYF

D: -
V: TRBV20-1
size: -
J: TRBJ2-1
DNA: TGCAGTGCTAACGGACACCGCGTTCGCTCCTACAATGAGCAGTTCTTC
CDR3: CSANGHRVRSYNEQFF

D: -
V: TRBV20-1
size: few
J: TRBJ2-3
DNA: TGCAGTGCTAAAAACCCTCCAGATACGCAGTATTTT
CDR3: CSAKNPPDTQYF

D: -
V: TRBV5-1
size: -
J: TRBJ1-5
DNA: TGCGCCAGCAGCTTTACGGGAGGAGAGAATCAGCCCCAGCATTTT
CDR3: CASSFTGGENQPQHF

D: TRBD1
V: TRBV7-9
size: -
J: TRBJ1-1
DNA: TGTGCCAGCAGCTCCCGCGGGACAGGGGCTGAAGCTTTCTTT
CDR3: CASSSRGTGAEAFF

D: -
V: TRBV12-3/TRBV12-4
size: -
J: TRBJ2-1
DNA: TGTGCCAGCAGTGCCCGTGGGCTGAGAAACAATGAGCAGTTCTTC
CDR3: CASSARGLRNNEQFF

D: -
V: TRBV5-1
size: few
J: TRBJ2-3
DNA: TGCGCCAGCAGCGAGACAGTTGCAGATACGCAGTATTTT
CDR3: CASSETVADTQYF

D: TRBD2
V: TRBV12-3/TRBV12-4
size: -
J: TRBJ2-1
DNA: TGTGCCAGCAGCCCTCTAGCGGGAGGCCGAAATGAGCAGTTCTTC
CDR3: CASSPLAGGRNEQFF

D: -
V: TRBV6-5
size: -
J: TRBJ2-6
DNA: TGTGCCAGCAGTTATTTCCTAGGCAGCTCTGGGGCCAACGTCCTGACTTTC
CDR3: CASSYFLGSSGANVLTF

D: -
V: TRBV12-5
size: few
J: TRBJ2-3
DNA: TGTGCTAGTGGTTTAGGATGGGATACGCAGTATTTT
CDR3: CASGLGWDTQYF

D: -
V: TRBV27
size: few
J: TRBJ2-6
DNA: TGTGCCACCGATGTTGGAGTTAACTCTGGGGCCAACGTCCTGACTTTC
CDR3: CATDVGVNSGANVLTF

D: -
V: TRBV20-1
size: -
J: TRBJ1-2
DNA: TGCAGTGCTAGAGACTCCACTAACTATGGCTACACCTTC
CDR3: CSARDSTNYGYTF

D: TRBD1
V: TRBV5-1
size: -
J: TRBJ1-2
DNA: TGCGCCAGCAGACCCGGGACAGGGGGAAGTGGCTACACCTTC
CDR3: CASRPGTGGSGYTF

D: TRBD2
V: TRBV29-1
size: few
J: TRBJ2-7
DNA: TGCAGCGTTGAATTGGGCGGGAGGGGCGCCGGGTTCTACGAGCAGTACTTC
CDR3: CSVELGGRGAGFYEQYF

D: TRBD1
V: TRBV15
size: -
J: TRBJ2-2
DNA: TGTGCCACCAGCAGACGGGGACAGGGACGCCTTAAGGAGCTGTTTTTT
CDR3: CATSRRGQGRLKELFF

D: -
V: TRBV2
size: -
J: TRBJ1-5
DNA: TGTGCCAGCAGTGAACGGACCCTATATCAGCCCCAGCATTTT
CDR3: CASSERTLYQPQHF